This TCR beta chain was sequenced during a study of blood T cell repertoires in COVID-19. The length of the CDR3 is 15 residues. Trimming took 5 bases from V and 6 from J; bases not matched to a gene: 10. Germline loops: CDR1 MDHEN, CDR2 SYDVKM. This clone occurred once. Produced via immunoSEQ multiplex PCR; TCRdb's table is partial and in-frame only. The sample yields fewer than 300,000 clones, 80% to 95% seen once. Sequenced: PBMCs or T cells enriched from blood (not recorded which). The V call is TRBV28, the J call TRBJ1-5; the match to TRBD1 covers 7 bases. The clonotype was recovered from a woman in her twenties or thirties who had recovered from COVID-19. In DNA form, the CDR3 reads TGTGCCAGCAGTCCAAACCGTGGACAGGCTCAGCCCCAGCATTTT. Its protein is CASSPNRGQAQPQHF.